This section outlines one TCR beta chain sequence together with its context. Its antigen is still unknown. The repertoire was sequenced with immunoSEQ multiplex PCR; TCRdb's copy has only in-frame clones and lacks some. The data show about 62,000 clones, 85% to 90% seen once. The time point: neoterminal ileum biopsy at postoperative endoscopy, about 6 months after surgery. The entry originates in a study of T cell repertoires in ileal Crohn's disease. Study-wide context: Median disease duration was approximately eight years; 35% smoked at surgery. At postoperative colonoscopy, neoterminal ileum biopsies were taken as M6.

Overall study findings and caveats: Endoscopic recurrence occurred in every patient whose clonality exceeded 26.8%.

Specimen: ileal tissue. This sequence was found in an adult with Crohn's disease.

The CDR3 DNA reads as TGTGCCAGCAGTTCGTCGGCGGGTCAGCCCCAGCATTTT. This gives the protein CASSSSAGQPQHF. The chain combines TRBV6-6 with TRBJ1-5; D not certain. The CDR3 has 13 amino acids. V was pared by 4 bases and J by 6 bases, with 10 bases between. CDR1 is MNHNY, CDR2 SVGAGI, per germline (reference sequence).